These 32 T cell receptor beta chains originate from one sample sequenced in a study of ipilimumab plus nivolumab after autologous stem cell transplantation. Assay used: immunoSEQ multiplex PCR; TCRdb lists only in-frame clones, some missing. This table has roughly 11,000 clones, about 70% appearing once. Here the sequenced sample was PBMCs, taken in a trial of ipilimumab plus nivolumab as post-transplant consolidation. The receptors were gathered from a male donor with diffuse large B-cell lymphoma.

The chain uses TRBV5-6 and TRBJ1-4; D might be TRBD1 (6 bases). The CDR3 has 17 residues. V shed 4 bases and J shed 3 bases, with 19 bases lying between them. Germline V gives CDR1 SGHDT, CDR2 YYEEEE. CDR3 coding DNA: TGTGCCAGCAGCCCTTCACAGGGAAGTCGGGCTAATGAAAAACTGTTTTTT. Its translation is CASSPSQGSRANEKLFF.

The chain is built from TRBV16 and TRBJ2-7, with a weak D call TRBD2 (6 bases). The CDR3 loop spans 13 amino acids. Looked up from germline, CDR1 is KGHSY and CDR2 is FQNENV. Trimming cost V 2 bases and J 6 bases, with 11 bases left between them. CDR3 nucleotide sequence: TGTGCCAGCAGCCAAGGGCGGGGATCCGAGCAGTACTTC. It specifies CASSQGRGSEQYF. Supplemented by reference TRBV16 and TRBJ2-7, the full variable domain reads GEEVAQTPKHLVRGEGQKAKLYCAPIKGHSYVFWYQQVLKNEFKFLISFQNENVFDETGMPKERFSAKCLPNSPCSLEIQATKLEDSAVYFCASSQGRGSEQYFGPGTRLTVT.

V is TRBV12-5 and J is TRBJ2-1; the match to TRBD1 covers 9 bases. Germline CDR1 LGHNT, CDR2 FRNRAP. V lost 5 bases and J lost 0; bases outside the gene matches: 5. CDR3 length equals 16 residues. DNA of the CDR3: TGTGCTAGTGGTACTCCGACAGGGGGCTCCTACAATGAGCAGTTCTTC. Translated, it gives CASGTPTGGSYNEQFF. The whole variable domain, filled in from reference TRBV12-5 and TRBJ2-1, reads DARVTQTPRHKVTEMGQEVTMRCQPILGHNTVFWYRQTMMQGLELLAYFRNRAPLDDSGMPKDRFSAEMPDATLATLKIQPSEPRDSAVYFCASGTPTGGSYNEQFFGPGTRLTVL.

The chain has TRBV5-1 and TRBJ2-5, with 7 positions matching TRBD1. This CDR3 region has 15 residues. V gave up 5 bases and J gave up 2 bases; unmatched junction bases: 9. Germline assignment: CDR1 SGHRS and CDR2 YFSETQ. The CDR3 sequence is CASSLGGVMQETQYF. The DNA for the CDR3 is TGCGCCAGCAGTCTAGGGGGCGTTATGCAAGAGACCCAGTACTTC.

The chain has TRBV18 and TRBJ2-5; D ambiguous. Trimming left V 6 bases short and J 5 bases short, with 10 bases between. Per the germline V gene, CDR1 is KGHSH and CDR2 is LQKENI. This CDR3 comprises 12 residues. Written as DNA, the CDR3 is TGTGCCAGCTCCCCGACCCGGGAGACCCAGTACTTC. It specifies CASSPTRETQYF.

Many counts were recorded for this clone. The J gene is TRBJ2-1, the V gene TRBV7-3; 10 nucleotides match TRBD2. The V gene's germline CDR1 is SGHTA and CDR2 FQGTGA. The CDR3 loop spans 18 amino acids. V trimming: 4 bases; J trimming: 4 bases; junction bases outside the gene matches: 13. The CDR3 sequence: CASSSQPPGTSVYNEQFF. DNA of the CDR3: TGTGCCAGCAGCTCCCAGCCCCCGGGGACTAGCGTATACAATGAGCAGTTCTTC.

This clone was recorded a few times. This CDR3 reads CASSQAEGLVTPYTQYF. The CDR3 bases are TGCGCCAGCAGCCAAGCGGAGGGACTAGTCACGCCGTATACGCAGTATTTT. The chain uses TRBV4-1 and TRBJ2-3, with 8 nucleotides matching TRBD2. The CDR3 spans 17 residues. The germline gives CDR1 MGHRA, CDR2 YSYEKL. V lost 1 base, J lost 7 bases, and 13 bases stayed unmatched.

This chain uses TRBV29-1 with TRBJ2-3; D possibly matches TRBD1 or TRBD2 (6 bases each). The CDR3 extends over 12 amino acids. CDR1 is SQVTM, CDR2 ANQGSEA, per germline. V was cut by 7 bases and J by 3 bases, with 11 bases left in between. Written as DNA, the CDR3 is TGCAGCGCGGGGGCGCGGACAGATACGCAGTATTTT. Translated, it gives CSAGARTDTQYF.

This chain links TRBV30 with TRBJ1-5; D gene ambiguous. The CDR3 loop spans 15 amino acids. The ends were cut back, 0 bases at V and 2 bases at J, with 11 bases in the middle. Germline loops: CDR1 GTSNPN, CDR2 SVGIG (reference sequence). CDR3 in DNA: TGTGCCTGGAGTGTACAGTCATGGGGCAATCAGCCCCAGCATTTT. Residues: CAWSVQSWGNQPQHF. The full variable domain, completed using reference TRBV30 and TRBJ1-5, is SQTIHQWPATLVQPVGSPLSLECTVEGTSNPNLYWYRQAAGRGLQLLFYSVGIGQISSEVPQNLSASRPQDRQFILSSKKLLLSDSGFYLCAWSVQSWGNQPQHFGDGTRLSIL.

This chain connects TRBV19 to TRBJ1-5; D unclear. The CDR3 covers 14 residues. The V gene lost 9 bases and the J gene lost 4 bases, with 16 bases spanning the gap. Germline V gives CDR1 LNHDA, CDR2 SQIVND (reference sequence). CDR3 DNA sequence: TGTGCCAGCACTCATACAGAATTGAATCAGCCCCAGCATTTT. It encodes CASTHTELNQPQHF.

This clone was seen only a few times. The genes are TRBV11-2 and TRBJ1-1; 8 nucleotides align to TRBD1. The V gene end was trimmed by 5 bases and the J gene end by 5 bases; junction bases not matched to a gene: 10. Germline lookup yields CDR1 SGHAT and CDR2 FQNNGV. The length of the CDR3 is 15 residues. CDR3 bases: TGTGCCAGCAGCCGTATGACAGGGGTAGGGACTGAAGCTTTCTTT. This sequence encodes CASSRMTGVGTEAFF. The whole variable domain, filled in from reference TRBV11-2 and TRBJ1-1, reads EAGVAQSPRYKIIEKRQSVAFWCNPISGHATLYWYQQILGQGPKLLIQFQNNGVVDDSQLPKDRFSAERLKGVDSTLKIQPAKLEDSAVYLCASSRMTGVGTEAFFGQGTRLTVV.

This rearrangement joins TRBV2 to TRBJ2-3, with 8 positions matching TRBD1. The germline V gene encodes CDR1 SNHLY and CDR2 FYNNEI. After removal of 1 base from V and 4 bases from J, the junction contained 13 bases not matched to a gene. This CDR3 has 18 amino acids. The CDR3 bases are TGTGCCAGCAGTGAAGATGAAGGTCCCCAGGGGGCCGCAGATACGCAGTATTTT. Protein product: CASSEDEGPQGAADTQYF.

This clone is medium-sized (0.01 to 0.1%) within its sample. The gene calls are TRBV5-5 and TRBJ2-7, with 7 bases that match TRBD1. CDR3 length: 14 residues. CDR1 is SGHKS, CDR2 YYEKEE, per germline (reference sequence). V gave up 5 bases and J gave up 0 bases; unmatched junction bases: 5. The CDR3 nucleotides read TGTGCCAGCAGTCAGGGGGTGAGCTCCTACGAGCAGTACTTC. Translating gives CASSQGVSSYEQYF. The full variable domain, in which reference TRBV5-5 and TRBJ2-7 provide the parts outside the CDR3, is DAGVTQSPTHLIKTRGQQVTLRCSPISGHKSVSWYQQVLGQGPQFIFQYYEKEERGRGNFPDRFSARQFPNYSSELNVNALLLGDSALYLCASSQGVSSYEQYFGPGTRLTVT.

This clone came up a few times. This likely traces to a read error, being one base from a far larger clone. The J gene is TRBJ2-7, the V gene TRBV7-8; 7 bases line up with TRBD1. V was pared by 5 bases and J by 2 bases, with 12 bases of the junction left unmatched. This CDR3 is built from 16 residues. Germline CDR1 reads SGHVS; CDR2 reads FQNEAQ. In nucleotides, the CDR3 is TGTGCCAGCAGCCTTGACCTCATGACAGGGCCCTACGAGCAGTACTTC. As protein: CASSLDLMTGPYEQYF.

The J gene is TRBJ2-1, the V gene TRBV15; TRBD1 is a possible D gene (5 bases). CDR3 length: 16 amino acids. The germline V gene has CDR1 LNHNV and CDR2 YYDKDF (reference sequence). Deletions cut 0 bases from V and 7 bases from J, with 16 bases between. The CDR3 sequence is CATSRDFKGRTNEQFF. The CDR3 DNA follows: TGTGCCACCAGCAGAGATTTTAAGGGGCGGACGAATGAGCAGTTCTTC.

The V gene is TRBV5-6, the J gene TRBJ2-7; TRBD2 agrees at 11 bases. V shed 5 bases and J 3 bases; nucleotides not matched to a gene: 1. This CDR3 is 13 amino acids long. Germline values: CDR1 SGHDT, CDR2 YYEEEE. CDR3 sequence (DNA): TGTGCCAGCAGTGGGACTAGCGGCTACGAGCAGTACTTC. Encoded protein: CASSGTSGYEQYF.

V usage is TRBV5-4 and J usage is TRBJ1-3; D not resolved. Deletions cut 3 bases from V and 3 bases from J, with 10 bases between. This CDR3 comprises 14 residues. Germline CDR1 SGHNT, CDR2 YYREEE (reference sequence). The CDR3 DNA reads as TGTGCCAGCAGCTCCGGACGGTTTGGAAACACCATATATTTT. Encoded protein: CASSSGRFGNTIYF.

This chain's CDR3 is CAWSVQGGGPSNQPQHF. CDR3 DNA: TGTGCCTGGAGTGTACAAGGGGGGGGCCCTAGCAATCAGCCCCAGCATTTT. The J gene is TRBJ1-5, the V gene TRBV30; D possibly corresponds to TRBD1 (6 bases). Germline CDR1 and CDR2: GTSNPN and SVGIG (reference sequence). The V and J ends lost 0 bases and 0 bases respectively, with 15 bases between them. The CDR3 spans 17 residues.

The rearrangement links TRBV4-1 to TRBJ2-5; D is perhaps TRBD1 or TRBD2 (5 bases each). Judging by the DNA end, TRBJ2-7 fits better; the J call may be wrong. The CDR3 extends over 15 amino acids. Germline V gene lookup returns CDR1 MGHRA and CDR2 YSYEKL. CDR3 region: CASSQDPGRSYEQYF. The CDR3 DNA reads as TGCGCCAGCAGCCAAGATCCGGGACGGAGTTACGAGCAGTACTTC.

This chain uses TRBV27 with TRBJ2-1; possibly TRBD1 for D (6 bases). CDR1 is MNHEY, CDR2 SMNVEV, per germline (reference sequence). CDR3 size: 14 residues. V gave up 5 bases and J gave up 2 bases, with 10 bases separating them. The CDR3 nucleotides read TGTGCCAGCAGTAAGGGGGTAACCTACAATGAGCAGTTCTTC. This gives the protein CASSKGVTYNEQFF.

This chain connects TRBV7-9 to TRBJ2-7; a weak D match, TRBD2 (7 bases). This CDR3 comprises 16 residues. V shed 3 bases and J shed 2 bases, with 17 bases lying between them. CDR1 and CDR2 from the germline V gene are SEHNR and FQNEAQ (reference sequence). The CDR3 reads CASSLEGGRRTYEQYF. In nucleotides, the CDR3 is TGTGCCAGCAGCTTGGAGGGGGGGCGCCGAACCTACGAGCAGTACTTC.

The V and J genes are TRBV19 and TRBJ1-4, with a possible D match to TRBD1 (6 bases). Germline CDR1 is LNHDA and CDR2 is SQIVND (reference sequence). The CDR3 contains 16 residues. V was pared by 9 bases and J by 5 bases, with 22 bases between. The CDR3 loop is CASAKRTAAWNEKLFF. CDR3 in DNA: TGTGCCAGCGCAAAAAGGACAGCCGCCTGGAATGAAAAACTGTTTTTT.

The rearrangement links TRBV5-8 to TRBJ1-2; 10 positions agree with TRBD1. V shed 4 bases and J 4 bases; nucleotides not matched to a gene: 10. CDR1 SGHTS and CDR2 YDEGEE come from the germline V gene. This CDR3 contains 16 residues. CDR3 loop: CASSLDGTGDIYGYTF. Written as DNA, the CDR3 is TGTGCCAGCAGCCTGGACGGGACAGGGGATATCTATGGCTACACCTTC.

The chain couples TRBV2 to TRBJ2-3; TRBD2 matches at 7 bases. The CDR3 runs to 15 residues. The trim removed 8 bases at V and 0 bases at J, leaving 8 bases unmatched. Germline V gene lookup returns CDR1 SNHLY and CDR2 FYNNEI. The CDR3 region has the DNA TGTGCCAGCGGTGCGGGAGTCGGCAGCACAGATACGCAGTATTTT. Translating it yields CASGAGVGSTDTQYF.

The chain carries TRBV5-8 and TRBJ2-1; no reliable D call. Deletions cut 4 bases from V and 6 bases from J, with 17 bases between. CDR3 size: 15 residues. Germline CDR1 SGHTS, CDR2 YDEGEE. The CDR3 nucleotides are TGTGCCAGCAGCATTGGTTCTACTTCTGGCAATGAGCAGTTCTTC. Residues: CASSIGSTSGNEQFF.

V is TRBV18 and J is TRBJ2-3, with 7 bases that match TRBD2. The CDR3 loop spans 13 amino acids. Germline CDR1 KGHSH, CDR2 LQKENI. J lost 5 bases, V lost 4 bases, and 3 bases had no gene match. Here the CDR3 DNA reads TGTGCCAGCTCACTTTTAGCGGGAGATACGCAGTATTTT. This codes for CASSLLAGDTQYF.

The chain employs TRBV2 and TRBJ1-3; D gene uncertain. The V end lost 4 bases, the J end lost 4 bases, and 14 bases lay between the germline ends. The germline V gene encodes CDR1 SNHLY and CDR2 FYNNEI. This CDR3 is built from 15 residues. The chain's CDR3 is CASSVPGWGGNTIYF. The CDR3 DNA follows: TGTGCCAGCAGTGTTCCAGGTTGGGGAGGAAACACCATATATTTT.

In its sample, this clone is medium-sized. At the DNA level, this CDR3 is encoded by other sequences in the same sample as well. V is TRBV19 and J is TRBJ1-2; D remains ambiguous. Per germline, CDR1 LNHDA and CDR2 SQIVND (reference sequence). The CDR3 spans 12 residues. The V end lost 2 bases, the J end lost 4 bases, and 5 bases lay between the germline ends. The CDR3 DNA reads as TGTGCCAGTAGTATATCGGTCTATGGCTACACCTTC. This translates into CASSISVYGYTF.

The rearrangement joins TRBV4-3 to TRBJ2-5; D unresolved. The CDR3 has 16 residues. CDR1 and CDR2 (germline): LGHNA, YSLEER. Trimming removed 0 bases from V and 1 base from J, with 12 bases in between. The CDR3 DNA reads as TGCGCCAGCAGCCAAGATACACACCTTACCCAAGAGACCCAGTACTTC. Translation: CASSQDTHLTQETQYF.

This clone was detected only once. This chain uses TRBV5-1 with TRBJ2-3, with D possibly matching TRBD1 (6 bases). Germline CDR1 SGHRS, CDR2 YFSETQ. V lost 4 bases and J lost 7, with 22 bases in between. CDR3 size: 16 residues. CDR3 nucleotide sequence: TGCGCCAGCAGCCTTACCGGGACACCACCCCAGAATACGCAGTATTTT. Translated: CASSLTGTPPQNTQYF. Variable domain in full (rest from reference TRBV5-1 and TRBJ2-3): KAGVTQTPRYLIKTRGQQVTLSCSPISGHRSVSWYQQTPGQGLQFLFEYFSETQRNKGNFPGRFSGRQFSNSRSEMNVSTLELGDSALYLCASSLTGTPPQNTQYFGPGTRLTVL.

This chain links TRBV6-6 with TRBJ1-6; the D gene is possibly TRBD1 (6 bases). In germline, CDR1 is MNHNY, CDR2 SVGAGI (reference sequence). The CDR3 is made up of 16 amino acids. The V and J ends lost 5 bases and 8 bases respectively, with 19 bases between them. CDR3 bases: TGTGCCAGCAGTCAACAGGGAACCTGGATGGATTCACCCCTCCACTTT. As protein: CASSQQGTWMDSPLHF.

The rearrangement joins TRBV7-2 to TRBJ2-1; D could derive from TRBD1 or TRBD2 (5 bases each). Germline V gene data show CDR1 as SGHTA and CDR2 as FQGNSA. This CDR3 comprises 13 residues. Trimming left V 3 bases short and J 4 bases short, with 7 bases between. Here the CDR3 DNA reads TGTGCCAGCAGCTTTGAGGGGTACAATGAGCAGTTCTTC. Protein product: CASSFEGYNEQFF. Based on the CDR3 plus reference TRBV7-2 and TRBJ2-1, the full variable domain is GAGVSQSPSNKVTEKGKDVELRCDPISGHTALYWYRQSLGQGLEFLIYFQGNSAPDKSGLPSDRFSAERTGGSVSTLTIQRTQQEDSAVYLCASSFEGYNEQFFGPGTRLTVL.